What follows is one TCR beta chain and its context. The method was immunoSEQ multiplex PCR; TCRdb's version includes in-frame clones alone and lacks a portion of them. This table has approximately 43,000 clones, about 82% appearing once. Time point indicated: blood 4 weeks post-SBRT, at nephrectomy. Treatment: 15 Gy SBRT to primary tumor, nephrectomy 4 weeks later. These data are taken from a study of radiation and T cells in renal cell carcinoma. The CDR3 runs to 19 residues. Trimming shortened V by 0 bases and J by 5 bases, and 22 bases separated the two germline ends. The rearrangement uses TRBV23-1 and TRBJ2-2; D may be TRBD1 or TRBD2 (6 bases each). TRBV23-1 carries the ORF label, with uncertain function. This specimen consisted of blood, obtained from a patient whose treatment included radiotherapy and nephrectomy. The sequence derives from a woman aged 70 to 79 with renal cell carcinoma. CDR3 sequence (DNA): TGCGCCAGCAGTCAATCACTACCGGGGGCGCGCGTGGAAACCGGGGAGCTGTTTTTT. Its protein is CASSQSLPGARVETGELFF.